These 16 T cell receptor beta chains came from one sample sequenced in a study of T cell changes during pregnancy in multiple sclerosis (dated by TCRdb to between 2018 and 2020). The protocol used for the library was the immunoSEQ multiplex PCR assay. The immuneACCESS repertoire file appears here via TCRdb, limited to in-frame rearrangements. These files lack a portion of the clones; in checked studies, under half of the deficit traces to unresolved V genes, and the cause of the others is not known. Recorded for this sample are 70,000 or so clones; about nine tenths of them occurred a single time. Of the sample, around 0.3% falls within the top ten clones. The sample in question was CD4+ T cells from peripheral blood mononuclear cells, obtained after pregnancy. The source of these receptors is a female donor with multiple sclerosis, enrolled in a pregnancy study.

V gene TRBV2 combines with J gene TRBJ2-1, with 10 bases matching TRBD2. This CDR3 region has 13 residues. CDR1 and CDR2 (germline): SNHLY, FYNNEI. The J segment lost 10 bases and the V segment lost 3 bases, leaving 3 bases of the junction unmatched. This CDR3 reads CASSDLAGVEQFF. The CDR3 DNA is TGTGCCAGCAGTGATCTAGCGGGAGTGGAGCAGTTCTTC. The whole variable domain, remainder taken from reference TRBV2 and TRBJ2-1, is EPEVTQTPSHQVTQMGQEVILRCVPISNHLYFYWYRQILGQKVEFLVSFYNNEISEKSEIFDDQFSVERPDGSNFTLKIRSTKLEDSAMYFCASSDLAGVEQFFGPGTRLTVL.

This chain joins TRBV30 and TRBJ1-3, with TRBD1 identical over 7 bases. J lost 2 bases, V lost 6 bases, and 4 bases had no gene match. The germline gives CDR1 GTSNPN, CDR2 SVGIG (reference sequence). The CDR3 has 13 amino acids. The CDR3 DNA sequence: TGTGCCTGCCGACAGGGACCTGGAAACACCATATATTTT. It translates to CACRQGPGNTIYF.

DNA of the CDR3: TGCGCCAGCAGCTTGACCTCCGTCGAACAGGGATACACTGAAGCTTTCTTT. Its protein product is CASSLTSVEQGYTEAFF. The chain combines TRBV5-1 with TRBJ1-1; maybe TRBD1 (6 bases). The V and J ends lost 1 base and 3 bases respectively, with 19 bases between them. This CDR3 is built from 17 residues. Germline V CDR1 and CDR2: SGHRS, YFSETQ.

The chain uses TRBV5-1 and TRBJ1-5; D is possibly TRBD1 (5 bases). CDR1 and CDR2 (germline): SGHRS, YFSETQ. The V and J ends lost 0 bases and 3 bases respectively, with 7 bases between them. CDR3 length: 14 amino acids. This chain's CDR3 is CASSLGGDNQPQHF. The CDR3 DNA reads TGCGCCAGCAGCTTGGGGGGGGACAATCAGCCCCAGCATTTT.

The rearrangement links TRBV18 to TRBJ1-1, with a weak D call TRBD1 (5 bases). Germline CDR1 KGHSH, CDR2 LQKENI. The CDR3 runs to 16 residues. V was shortened by 3 bases and J by 1 base, with 15 bases between the two germline ends. CDR3 in DNA: TGTGCCAGCTCACCTTTCAAGGGGCGGGAGAACACTGAAGCTTTCTTT. Translation gives CASSPFKGRENTEAFF.

The chain recombines TRBV19 with TRBJ2-2; 9 bases align to TRBD2. The germline V gene encodes CDR1 LNHDA and CDR2 SQIVND (reference sequence). V lost 5 bases, J lost 1 base, and 2 bases stayed unmatched. This CDR3 has 15 residues. DNA of the CDR3: TGTGCCAGTAGTTCTAGCGGGGTGAACACCGGGGAGCTGTTTTTT. Translating it yields CASSSSGVNTGELFF.

The rearrangement joins TRBV7-8 to TRBJ1-3; 10 bases align to TRBD1. The CDR3 spans 17 residues. Germline-derived CDR1 and CDR2 are SGHVS and FQNEAQ. J was trimmed by 2 bases and V by 4 bases; bases with no gene match: 8. The CDR3, as DNA: TGTGCCAGCAGCTCCCCGTATGACAGGGGGCCTGGAAACACCATATATTTT. Protein: CASSSPYDRGPGNTIYF.

About this clone itself: Other nucleotide sequences in the sample specify the same CDR3. The CDR3 coding sequence is TGTGCCAGCAGCTCTACCCTGAGCTCCTACAATGAGCAGTTCTTC. As protein: CASSSTLSSYNEQFF. The chain carries TRBV11-2 and TRBJ2-1; D uncertain. Germline CDR1 reads SGHAT; CDR2 reads FQNNGV. CDR3 length: 15 residues. V gave up 4 bases and J gave up 0 bases, with 10 bases separating them.

This chain joins TRBV28 and TRBJ1-2; D unresolved. The germline V gene has CDR1 MDHEN and CDR2 SYDVKM. V lost 5 bases and J 6 bases, leaving 4 bases between the germline ends. The CDR3 loop spans 10 amino acids. CDR3 sequence (DNA): TGTGCCAGCAGTCAAAATGGCTACACCTTC. It translates to CASSQNGYTF.

This clone was observed a handful of times. The chain is built from TRBV19 and TRBJ1-4; maybe TRBD1 (5 bases). CDR3 size: 15 residues. Between the trimmed V and J ends, which lost 3 bases and 6 bases, there was a span of 14 bases. Looked up from germline, CDR1 is LNHDA and CDR2 is SQIVND (reference sequence). CDR3 sequence: CASSMLRSGDEKLFF. The CDR3 DNA is TGTGCCAGTAGTATGCTGCGGTCGGGGGATGAAAAACTGTTTTTT.

This rearrangement joins TRBV18 to TRBJ1-5, with TRBD1 matching 11 bases. The CDR3 loop spans 14 amino acids. The trim removed 2 bases at V and 6 bases at J, leaving 0 bases unmatched. CDR1 KGHSH and CDR2 LQKENI come from the germline V gene. CDR3 residues: CASSPGTGGQPQHF. As DNA, the CDR3 is TGTGCCAGCTCACCAGGGACAGGGGGTCAGCCCCAGCATTTT.

The chain's CDR3 is CASSPRTGGSNQPQHF. Written as DNA, the CDR3 is TGTGCCAGCAGTCCGCGGACTGGGGGGAGCAATCAGCCCCAGCATTTT. This chain uses TRBV27 with TRBJ1-5; tentatively, D is TRBD1 (5 bases). V shed 5 bases and J shed 1 base, with 15 bases lying between them. CDR3 size: 16 residues. The germline V gene has CDR1 MNHEY and CDR2 SMNVEV (reference sequence).

V gene TRBV15 combines with J gene TRBJ2-7; the D is unclear. The CDR3 is 14 amino acids. Trimming took off 0 bases at V and 6 bases at J, with 12 bases between the two ends. Germline CDR1 reads LNHNV; CDR2 reads YYDKDF (reference sequence). The CDR3 bases are TGTGCCACCAGCAGAGATCCCCCGCGAGCCGAGCAGTACTTC. Translation: CATSRDPPRAEQYF.

This clone showed up just a few times. This chain connects TRBV2 to TRBJ2-7; TRBD1 might be the D (6 bases). V lost 9 bases, J lost 9 bases, and 15 bases lay in between. Germline CDR1 is SNHLY and CDR2 is FYNNEI. CDR3 length: 11 residues. Here the CDR3 reads CASRQGLSQYF. CDR3 nucleotide sequence: TGTGCCAGTCGGCAGGGGTTGTCGCAGTACTTC.

The chain recombines TRBV6-5 with TRBJ2-1; TRBD1 agrees at 11 bases. The V and J ends lost 2 bases and 7 bases, in that order; junction bases with no gene match: 4. The germline gives CDR1 MNHEY, CDR2 SVGAGI. The CDR3 loop spans 15 amino acids. The CDR3 loop is CASSYAGTGGNEQFF. CDR3 in DNA: TGTGCCAGCAGTTACGCCGGGACAGGGGGGAATGAGCAGTTCTTC.

This clone appeared a single time. This chain joins TRBV6-5 and TRBJ2-5; D gene ambiguous. Trimming removed 7 bases from V and 5 bases from J, with 14 bases in between. Germline V gene sequence: CDR1 MNHEY, CDR2 SVGAGI. This CDR3 spans 13 amino acids. This CDR3 reads CASTSEERETQYF. The CDR3 DNA reads TGTGCCAGCACATCCGAGGAGAGGGAGACCCAGTACTTC.